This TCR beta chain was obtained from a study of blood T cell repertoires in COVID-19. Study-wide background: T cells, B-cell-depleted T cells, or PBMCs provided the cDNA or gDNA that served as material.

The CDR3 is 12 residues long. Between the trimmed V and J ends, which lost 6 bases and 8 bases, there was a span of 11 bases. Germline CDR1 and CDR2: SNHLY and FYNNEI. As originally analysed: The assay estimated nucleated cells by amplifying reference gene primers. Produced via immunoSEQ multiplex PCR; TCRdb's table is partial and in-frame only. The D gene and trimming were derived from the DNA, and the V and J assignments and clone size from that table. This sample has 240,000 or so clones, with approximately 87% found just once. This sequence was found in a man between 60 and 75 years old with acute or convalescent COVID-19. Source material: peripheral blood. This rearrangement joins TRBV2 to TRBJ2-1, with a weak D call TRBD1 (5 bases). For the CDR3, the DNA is TGTGCCAGCAGCCCTAGGGGTCATGAGCAGTTCTTC. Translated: CASSPRGHEQFF.